These 18 T cell receptor beta chains were all obtained from the same sample, sequenced in a study of beta chain features in type 1 diabetes. Sequenced material consisted of expressed TCRB transcripts (all of the isolated RNA was reverse transcribed). Sequencing was performed with immunoSEQ multiplex PCR; in TCRdb, only in-frame clones are kept and a portion is missing. The table lists some 150,000 clones, under 60% of them singletons, with 0.35% to 0.45% in the top ten. The sample was Tregs from blood. The receptors derive from a man between 18 and 35 years old in good health.

The chain couples TRBV7-9 to TRBJ1-4, with D unclear. The CDR3 is 15 amino acids. Germline CDR1 and CDR2: SEHNR and FQNEAQ (reference sequence). Between the trimmed V and J ends, which lost 3 bases and 2 bases, there was a span of 10 bases. The DNA of the CDR3 is TGTGCCAGCAGCTTGAACCCGGGGACTAATGAAAAACTGTTTTTT. Translation: CASSLNPGTNEKLFF.

The chain joins TRBV5-1 to TRBJ2-1; tentative D call: TRBD2 (6 bases). This CDR3 is 14 amino acids long. Germline CDR1 and CDR2: SGHRS and YFSETQ. Trimming removed 4 bases from V and 6 bases from J, with 14 bases in between. The CDR3 DNA sequence: TGCGCCAGCAGCCCCGGGACTTCCATCAATGAGCAGTTCTTC. Its translation is CASSPGTSINEQFF.

This clone was recorded a few times. The V call is TRBV19, the J call TRBJ2-3, with 11 bases lining up with TRBD2. V shed 9 bases, J shed 4 bases, and the junction held 9 bases outside the gene matches. The germline CDR1 and CDR2 sequences are LNHDA and SQIVND (reference sequence). The CDR3 length is 15 residues. The CDR3 DNA sequence: TGTGCCAGCACTAAACTAGCGGGGGACTCAGATACGCAGTATTTT. Amino acid sequence: CASTKLAGDSDTQYF.

This clone was found a few times. The chain couples TRBV18 to TRBJ2-7, with TRBD1 identical over 11 bases. The V and J ends lost 3 bases and 7 bases, in that order; junction bases with no gene match: 5. The CDR3 spans 14 residues. Germline V gene sequence: CDR1 KGHSH, CDR2 LQKENI. CDR3 nucleotides: TGTGCCAGCTCACCGGCCGGGACAGGGGGGGAGCAGTACTTC. It specifies CASSPAGTGGEQYF.

CDR3 sequence reads: CASSPVPTAHEQYF. For the CDR3, the DNA is TGCGCCAGCAGCCCCGTCCCTACAGCCCACGAGCAGTACTTC. The chain has TRBV4-1 and TRBJ2-7; no clear D gene. This CDR3 spans 14 amino acids. Germline V lookup: CDR1 MGHRA, CDR2 YSYEKL. V lost 4 bases to trimming and J lost 5 bases, with 15 bases between them.

The rearrangement joins TRBV11-3 to TRBJ2-1; D is ambiguous. CDR1 is SGHNT and CDR2 is YENEEA in the germline V gene. V was trimmed by 0 bases and J by 2 bases, leaving 8 bases between them. This CDR3 contains 15 residues. In DNA form, the CDR3 reads TGTGCCAGCAGCTTAGAGGGCGAGACCTACAATGAGCAGTTCTTC. Encoded protein: CASSLEGETYNEQFF.

This clone was seen more than once but under ten times. The J gene is TRBJ2-1, the V gene TRBV4-2, with 16 bases that match TRBD2. The CDR3 has 19 residues. Germline assignment: CDR1 LGHNA and CDR2 YNFKEQ. V lost 1 base and J lost 9; bases outside the gene matches: 12. The CDR3, as DNA: TGTGCCAGCAGCCAAGTAGGGACTAGCGGGAGGGCGAGTCTCGGTGAGCAGTTCTTC. Its translation: CASSQVGTSGRASLGEQFF.

This chain uses TRBV30 with TRBJ2-7; 11 positions agree with TRBD2. The CDR3 is made up of 13 amino acids. The ends lost 4 bases at V and 6 bases at J; junction bases unmatched: 5. The germline gives CDR1 GTSNPN, CDR2 SVGIG (reference sequence). This chain's CDR3 is CAWTASGRSEQYF. For the CDR3, the DNA is TGTGCCTGGACAGCTAGCGGGAGGAGCGAGCAGTACTTC.

In DNA, the CDR3 is TGTGCCAGCAGCAATCAGGGTCAGGCGAATCAGCCCCAGCATTTT. This encodes CASSNQGQANQPQHF. This chain joins TRBV7-2 and TRBJ1-5; perhaps TRBD1 as D (5 bases). The V end lost 5 bases, the J end lost 4 bases, and 15 bases lay between the germline ends. Germline values: CDR1 SGHTA, CDR2 FQGNSA. The CDR3 spans 15 residues.

The rearrangement joins TRBV19 to TRBJ2-3; 9 bases map to TRBD1. This CDR3 contains 13 residues. Trimming took 8 bases from V and 2 from J; bases not matched to a gene: 2. The germline V gene has CDR1 LNHDA and CDR2 SQIVND (reference sequence). Written as DNA, the CDR3 is TGTGCCAGTCGGGACAGGGTCACAGATACGCAGTATTTT. This sequence encodes CASRDRVTDTQYF.

The gene calls are TRBV5-4 and TRBJ2-1, with 7 bases aligning to TRBD1. The trim removed 4 bases at V and 10 bases at J, leaving 5 bases unmatched. The CDR3 contains 12 residues. Per the germline V gene, CDR1 is SGHNT and CDR2 is YYREEE (reference sequence). The CDR3 spells CASSLTGQEQFF. The CDR3 DNA sequence: TGTGCCAGCAGCCTGACGGGACAGGAGCAGTTCTTC.

The rearrangement uses TRBV7-2 and TRBJ2-7, with TRBD1 matching over 11 bases. CDR3 length: 15 amino acids. Germline V gene data show CDR1 as SGHTA and CDR2 as FQGNSA. The ends lost 5 bases at V and 3 bases at J; junction bases unmatched: 6. CDR3 nucleotide sequence: TGTGCCAGCAGCCTAAGGACAGGGGGCTACTACGAGCAGTACTTC. Translation gives CASSLRTGGYYEQYF. Looking up the rest from reference TRBV7-2 and TRBJ2-7 gives the full variable domain: GAGVSQSPSNKVTEKGKDVELRCDPISGHTALYWYRQSLGQGLEFLIYFQGNSAPDKSGLPSDRFSAERTGGSVSTLTIQRTQQEDSAVYLCASSLRTGGYYEQYFGPGTRLTVT.

This clone was found once. The gene calls are TRBV29-1 and TRBJ2-2; tentative D call: TRBD2 (5 bases). The germline gives CDR1 SQVTM, CDR2 ANQGSEA. The CDR3 spans 11 residues. V lost 7 bases and J 6 bases, leaving 9 bases between the germline ends. The CDR3 is CSGRRAGELFF. DNA of the CDR3: TGCAGCGGGCGGCGGGCCGGGGAGCTGTTTTTT.

This clone was recorded a few times. The chain joins TRBV23-1 to TRBJ2-1; TRBD2 agrees at 11 bases. TRBV23-1 is flagged as an ORF with uncertain function. V was clipped by 2 bases and J by 6 bases; unmatched bases: 12. The CDR3 totals 18 residues. The CDR3 is CASSQPQGLAGGSNEQFF. CDR3 DNA: TGCGCCAGCAGTCAACCCCAAGGGCTAGCGGGGGGTAGCAATGAGCAGTTCTTC.

V and J are TRBV29-1 and TRBJ2-5; the D is unclear. CDR3 length equals 13 residues. The V end was cut by 4 bases, the J end by 5 bases, with 14 bases between. Germline V gene sequence: CDR1 SQVTM, CDR2 ANQGSEA. The chain's CDR3 is CSVAAAARETQYF. In DNA form, the CDR3 reads TGCAGCGTTGCGGCTGCGGCAAGGGAGACCCAGTACTTC.

J is TRBJ2-3 and V is TRBV12-5, with 7 nucleotides matching TRBD1. CDR3 length: 15 amino acids. The V gene's germline CDR1 is LGHNT and CDR2 FRNRAP. Trimming cost V 0 bases and J 7 bases; bases outside gene matches: 7. In DNA form, the CDR3 reads TGTGCTAGTGGTTTGGTATCCCGGGACAGATATACGCAGTATTTT. Translating gives CASGLVSRDRYTQYF.

V is TRBV27 and J is TRBJ2-7; 7 nucleotides line up with TRBD2. The CDR3 spans 13 residues. With V trimmed by 10 bases and J by 7 bases, 13 bases remained unmatched. From germline, CDR1 is MNHEY and CDR2 SMNVEV (reference sequence). In DNA form, the CDR3 reads TGTGCCACCACCACCAGACTAGCTTGGGAGCAGTACTTC. Its translation: CATTTRLAWEQYF.

With respect to this clone: At one boundary the junction diverges from the germline segment, which might be a read error. V and J are TRBV5-1 and TRBJ2-7, with 9 bases that match TRBD2. The CDR3 length is 16 residues. Per the germline V gene, CDR1 is SGHRS and CDR2 is YFSETQ. DNA of the CDR3: TGCGCCAGCAGCCCGTTAGCGGGAGATTTGGAATACGAGCAGCACTTC. Protein sequence: CASSPLAGDLEYEQHF.